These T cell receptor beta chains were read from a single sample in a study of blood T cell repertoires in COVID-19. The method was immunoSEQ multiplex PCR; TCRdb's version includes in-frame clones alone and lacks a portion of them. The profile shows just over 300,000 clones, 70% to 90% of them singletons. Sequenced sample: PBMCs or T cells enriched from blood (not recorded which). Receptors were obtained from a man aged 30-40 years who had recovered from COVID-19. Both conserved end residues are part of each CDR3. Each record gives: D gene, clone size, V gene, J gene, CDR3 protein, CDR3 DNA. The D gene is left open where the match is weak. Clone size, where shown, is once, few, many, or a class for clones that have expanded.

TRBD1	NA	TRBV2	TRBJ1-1	CASSEEAGGLSEAFF	TGTGCCAGCAGTGAAGAGGCAGGGGGCTTATCTGAAGCTTTCTTT
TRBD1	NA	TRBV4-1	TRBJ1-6	CASSPRGQSPNSPLHF	TGCGCCAGCAGCCCTCGGGGACAGTCCCCGAATTCACCCCTCCACTTT
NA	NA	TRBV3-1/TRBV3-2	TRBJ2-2	CASSLGGTANTGELFF	TGTGCCAGCAGCCTTGGGGGGACAGCGAACACCGGGGAGCTGTTTTTT
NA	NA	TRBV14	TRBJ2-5	CASSQQGGQETQYF	TGTGCCAGCAGCCAACAGGGGGGCCAAGAGACCCAGTACTTC
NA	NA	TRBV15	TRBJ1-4	CATSRDRGGNEKLFF	TGTGCCACCAGCAGAGATAGGGGGGGCAATGAAAAACTGTTTTTT
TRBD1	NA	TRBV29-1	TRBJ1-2	CSVRDRGNYGYTF	TGCAGCGTTAGGGACAGGGGTAACTATGGCTACACCTTC
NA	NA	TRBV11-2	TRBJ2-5	CASSLAAGPKETQYF	TGTGCCAGCAGCTTAGCGGCGGGACCGAAAGAGACCCAGTACTTC
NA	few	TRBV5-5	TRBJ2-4	CASSLAHSGHIQYF	TGTGCCAGCAGCTTGGCCCACAGCGGGCACATTCAGTACTTC
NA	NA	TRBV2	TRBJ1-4	CASNGGPNEKLFF	TGTGCCAGCAACGGGGGGCCTAATGAAAAACTGTTTTTT
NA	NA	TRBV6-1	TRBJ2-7	CASSELRGIPGQVRSYEQYF	TGTGCCAGCAGTGAGCTACGGGGTATCCCGGGACAAGTACGGTCCTACGAGCAGTACTTC
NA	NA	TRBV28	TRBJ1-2	CASSDKFGYTF	TGTGCCAGCAGCGACAAGTTCGGCTACACCTTC
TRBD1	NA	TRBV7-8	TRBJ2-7	CASNRDRTYEQYF	TGTGCCAGCAACAGGGACAGAACCTACGAGCAGTACTTC
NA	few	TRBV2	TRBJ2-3	CATGEASPAGDTQYF	TGTGCCACCGGAGAGGCTTCGCCTGCGGGAGATACGCAGTATTTT
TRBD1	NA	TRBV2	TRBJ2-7	CARRQGNYEQYF	TGTGCCAGAAGACAGGGAAACTACGAGCAGTACTTC
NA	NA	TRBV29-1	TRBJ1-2	CSGYTVNYGYTF	TGCAGCGGGTACACAGTTAACTATGGCTACACCTTC
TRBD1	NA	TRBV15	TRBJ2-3	CATSSSDRGPDTQYF	TGTGCCACCAGCAGCTCAGACAGGGGCCCAGATACGCAGTATTTT
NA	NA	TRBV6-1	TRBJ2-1	CASSEVDSSYNEQFF	TGTGCCAGCAGTGAAGTTGACAGCTCCTACAATGAGCAGTTCTTC
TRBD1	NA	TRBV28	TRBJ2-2	CASMGTVNTGELFF	TGTGCCAGCATGGGGACAGTTAACACCGGGGAGCTGTTTTTT
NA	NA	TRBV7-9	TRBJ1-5	CASSATGNQPQHF	TGTGCCAGCAGCGCAACAGGGAATCAGCCCCAGCATTTT
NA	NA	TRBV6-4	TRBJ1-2	CASSTGPNYGYTF	TGTGCCAGCAGTACAGGGCCTAACTATGGCTACACCTTC
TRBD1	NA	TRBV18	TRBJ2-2	CASSLKDRGNTGELFF	TGTGCCAGCTCGCTCAAAGACAGGGGGAACACCGGGGAGCTGTTTTTT
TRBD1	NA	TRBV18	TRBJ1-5	CASSPQDRGPNQPQHF	TGTGCCAGCTCACCTCAAGACAGGGGCCCCAATCAGCCCCAGCATTTT
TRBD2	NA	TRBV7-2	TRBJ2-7	CASSPTSGRYEQYF	TGTGCCAGCAGCCCGACTAGCGGGAGGTACGAGCAGTACTTC
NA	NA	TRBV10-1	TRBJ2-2	CASSATKIGQQSTGELFF	TGCGCCAGCAGTGCTACAAAGATCGGACAACAATCGACCGGGGAGCTGTTTTTT
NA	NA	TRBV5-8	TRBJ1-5	CASSRSGNQPQHF	TGTGCCAGCAGCCGGTCCGGCAATCAGCCCCAGCATTTT
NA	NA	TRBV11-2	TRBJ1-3	CASSPARSSGNTIYF	TGTGCCAGCAGCCCCGCCCGGAGCTCTGGAAACACCATATATTTT
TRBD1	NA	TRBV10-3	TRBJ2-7	CAISETDRGLYEQYF	TGTGCCATCAGTGAGACCGACAGGGGGCTGTACGAGCAGTACTTC
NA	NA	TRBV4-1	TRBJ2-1	CASSHVQGNYNEQFF	TGCGCCAGCAGCCACGTACAGGGTAACTACAATGAGCAGTTCTTC
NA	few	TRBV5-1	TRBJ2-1	CASSRDSYNEQFF	TGCGCCAGCAGCCGAGACAGCTACAATGAGCAGTTCTTC
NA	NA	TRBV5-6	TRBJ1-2	CASSLILTPGYGYTF	TGTGCCAGCAGCTTGATACTTACTCCAGGATATGGCTACACCTTC
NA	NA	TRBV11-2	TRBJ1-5	CASSVGQSNQPQHF	TGTGCCAGCAGCGTTGGACAGAGTAATCAGCCCCAGCATTTT
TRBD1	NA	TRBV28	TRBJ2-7	CASSSPGGLIYEQYF	TGTGCCAGCAGTTCCCCAGGGGGCTTAATCTACGAGCAGTACTTC
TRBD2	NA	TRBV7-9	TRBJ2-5	CASRMTSGREETQYF	TGTGCCAGCAGGATGACTAGCGGGAGGGAAGAGACCCAGTACTTC
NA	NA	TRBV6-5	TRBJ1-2	CASSTNYGYTF	TGTGCCAGCAGCACTAACTATGGCTACACCTTC
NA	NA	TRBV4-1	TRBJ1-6	CASSQRDTTYNSPLHF	TGCGCCAGCAGCCAACGGGACACCACCTATAATTCACCCCTCCACTTT
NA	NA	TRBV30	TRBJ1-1	CAWSVPRFGGDTEAFF	TGTGCCTGGAGTGTACCTCGATTCGGGGGAGACACTGAAGCTTTCTTT
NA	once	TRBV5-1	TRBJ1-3	CASSGGSSGNTIYF	TGCGCCAGCAGCGGCGGGAGCTCTGGAAACACCATATATTTT
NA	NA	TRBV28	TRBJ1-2	CASNEVNYGYTF	TGTGCCAGCAATGAGGTGAACTATGGCTACACCTTC
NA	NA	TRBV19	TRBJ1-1	CASSISLGVNTEAFF	TGTGCCAGTAGTATATCCTTAGGGGTGAACACTGAAGCTTTCTTT
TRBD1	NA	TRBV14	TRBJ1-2	CASSADRGSGYTF	TGTGCCAGCAGCGCCGACAGGGGTTCTGGCTACACCTTC
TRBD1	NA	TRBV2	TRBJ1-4	CAGGTEREEKLFF	TGTGCCGGAGGGACAGAGAGGGAGGAAAAACTGTTTTTT
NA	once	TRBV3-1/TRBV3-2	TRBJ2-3	CASSLAGQRVTDTQYF	TGTGCCAGCAGCCTCGCGGGACAGCGAGTGACAGATACGCAGTATTTT
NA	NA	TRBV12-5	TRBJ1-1	CASGPPTKRNTEAFF	TGTGCTAGTGGGCCCCCCACCAAGCGGAACACTGAAGCTTTCTTT
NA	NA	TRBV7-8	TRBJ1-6	CASSLGGLSNSPLHF	TGTGCCAGCAGCTTAGGGGGGCTTAGTAATTCACCCCTCCACTTT
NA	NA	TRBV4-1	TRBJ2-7	CASSQASTRGAHYEQYF	TGCGCCAGCAGCCAAGCCTCCACCCGCGGGGCCCACTACGAGCAGTACTTC
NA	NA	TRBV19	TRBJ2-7	CASSIEGSYEQYF	TGTGCCAGTAGTATCGAAGGGAGCTACGAGCAGTACTTC
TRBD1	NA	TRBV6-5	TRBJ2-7	CASSQGQGEGKQYF	TGTGCCAGCAGCCAGGGACAGGGAGAGGGAAAGCAGTACTTC
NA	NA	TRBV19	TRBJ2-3	CASRGGGADTQYF	TGTGCCAGTAGAGGAGGGGGGGCAGATACGCAGTATTTT